The rows below give T cell receptor beta chains drawn from one sample of a study of T-cell memory formation after mild COVID-19. Using its own MiXCR run on the 5' RACE reads, TCRdb lists one record per CDR3 protein. Of around 300,000 distinct CDR3 sequences in the sample, 10% to 15% were seen once. Sequencing input: PBMCs or a T cell subset sorted from them (not recorded which). All receptors derive from a man aged 18-30 years who had mild COVID-19 (a few samples of this study predate the infection). Cell type and time point are not known. CDR3s include the opening cysteine and the closing phenylalanine or tryptophan.

>18|TRBJ1-6|TRBV3-1
CASSQDGYGGLDTSPLHF
>18|TRBJ2-2|TRBV4-3
CASSQEFTGTSSTGELFF
>14|TRBJ1-1|TRBV6-5
CASRRAGVNTEAFF
>15|TRBJ1-1|TRBV5-1
CASSLDPIGNTEAFF
>13|TRBJ2-7|TRBV12-3/TRBV12-4
CASRVDSGDEQYF
>13|TRBJ1-1|TRBV7-3
CASSPQGGGEAFF
>15|TRBJ2-1|TRBV18
CASSPDLTGRNEQFF
>13|TRBJ1-5|TRBV7-6
CASSPGANQPQHF
>15|TRBJ2-1|TRBV2
CASSEWASGGDEQFF
>16|TRBJ2-7|TRBV5-1
CASSLGLGLSSYEQYF
>14|TRBJ1-2|TRBV7-2
CASSRDASNYGYTF
>15|TRBJ1-2|TRBV7-2
CASRRTGGAGYGYTF
>12|TRBJ1-2|TRBV6-5
CASVGQGAGYTF
>16|TRBJ1-5|TRBV12-3/TRBV12-4
CASSPPLLGVYQPQHF
>11|TRBJ2-2|TRBV3-1
CASSKTGELFF
>9|TRBJ2-7|TRBV12-3/TRBV12-4
CASSVEQYF
>12|TRBJ2-5|TRBV12-3/TRBV12-4
CASSFGHETQYF
>13|TRBJ1-2|TRBV28
CASIQTGNYGYTF
>15|TRBJ2-7|TRBV7-2
CASSLSWDSSYEQYF
>13|TRBJ2-1|TRBV5-1
CASRPGQNNEQFF
>16|TRBJ2-5|TRBV20-1
CSAKSFFSGGVETQYF
>14|TRBJ2-7|TRBV29-1
CSVRSRDSTYEQYF
>13|TRBJ1-1|TRBV6-5
CASTTLVGTEAFF
>16|TRBJ1-5|TRBV6-1
CASSEGFRQDGQPQHF
>15|TRBJ1-2|TRBV11-2
CASSWGGARYYGYTF
>15|TRBJ2-3|TRBV7-2
CASSSAGIGTDTQYF
>15|TRBJ2-1|TRBV2
CASSAGTSSYNEQFF
>14|TRBJ1-2|TRBV7-6
CASSSGQGVLGYTF
>15|TRBJ2-4|TRBV24-1
CATSDHRDRGNIQYF
>14|TRBJ2-2|TRBV6-5
CASSYFKNTGELFF
>19|TRBJ2-3|TRBV4-3
CASSQDILPGQGGTDTQYF
>14|TRBJ2-2|TRBV20-1
CSARDLSGGRELFF
>16|TRBJ2-7|TRBV6-2/TRBV6-3
CASSPSPGIVTYEQYF
>17|TRBJ1-1|TRBV5-5
CASSLLTTEAMNTEAFF
>16|TRBJ2-2|TRBV7-3
CASSLRGGSNTGELFF
>13|TRBJ1-1|TRBV20-1
CSARDTGQGEAFF
>15|TRBJ2-1|TRBV11-2
CASSLGPDRRSEQFF
>19|TRBJ2-6|TRBV6-2/TRBV6-3
CASSYSIMPGGTGANVLTF
>15|TRBJ1-4|TRBV27
CASRPGGGAGEKLFF
>14|TRBJ2-5|TRBV20-1
CSAPTSGEQETQYF